This T cell receptor beta chain was recorded in a study of blood T cell repertoires in COVID-19. Study overall: Researchers got acute and convalescent COVID-19 samples from the United States, Italy and Spain. The analysed material was cDNA or gDNA that came from T cells, B-cell-depleted T cells, or PBMCs.

This CDR3 spans 16 amino acids. The ends lost 4 bases at V and 6 bases at J; junction bases unmatched: 9. Germline V gene data show CDR1 as LNHDA and CDR2 as SQIVND (reference sequence). Per the original methods: Estimated nucleated cell counts came from reference gene primer amplification. Produced via immunoSEQ multiplex PCR; TCRdb's table is partial and in-frame only. The V and J calls and clone size come from that table; D and trimming were worked out from the DNA. This sample has about 180,000 clones, with 85% to 90% found just once. The receptor's source is a man aged 45-65 years with active or convalescent COVID-19. Sequenced material: peripheral blood. V is TRBV19 and J is TRBJ1-2, with TRBD1 matching over 12 bases. CDR3 bases: TGTGCCAGTAGTAGGGAAGGGACAGGGGGCTCCGATGGCTACACCTTC. This translates into CASSREGTGGSDGYTF.